This T cell receptor (beta chain) was observed in a study of tumor and adjacent non-tumor tissue in lung cancer. Germline CDR1 is SGHAT and CDR2 is FQNNGV. The CDR3 is 16 amino acids. V was clipped by 6 bases and J by 1 base, with 18 bases between them. A note on this clonotype: The target antigen is unknown.

Points from the study as a whole: Patients with more diverse tumor TCRs had worse survival.

Three rounds of nested PCR, following a modified ARM-PCR protocol, produced the TCRbeta library. TCRdb itself ran the multiplex PCR reads through MiXCR, one entry per CDR3 protein. There are under 250,000 distinct CDR3 sequences in the sample; 71% occur only once, and about 23% lies in the top ten. RNA was extracted from bulk tissue without any cell sorting. The TCR sequence derives from a man between 60 and 75 years old with non-small cell lung cancer. The chain has TRBV11-2 and TRBJ2-5; D unclear. Sequences were obtained from lung tumor tissue. The CDR3 spells CASRILNMASQETQYF. The CDR3 bases are TGTGCCAGCAGAATACTTAACATGGCTAGCCAAGAGACCCAGTACTTC.